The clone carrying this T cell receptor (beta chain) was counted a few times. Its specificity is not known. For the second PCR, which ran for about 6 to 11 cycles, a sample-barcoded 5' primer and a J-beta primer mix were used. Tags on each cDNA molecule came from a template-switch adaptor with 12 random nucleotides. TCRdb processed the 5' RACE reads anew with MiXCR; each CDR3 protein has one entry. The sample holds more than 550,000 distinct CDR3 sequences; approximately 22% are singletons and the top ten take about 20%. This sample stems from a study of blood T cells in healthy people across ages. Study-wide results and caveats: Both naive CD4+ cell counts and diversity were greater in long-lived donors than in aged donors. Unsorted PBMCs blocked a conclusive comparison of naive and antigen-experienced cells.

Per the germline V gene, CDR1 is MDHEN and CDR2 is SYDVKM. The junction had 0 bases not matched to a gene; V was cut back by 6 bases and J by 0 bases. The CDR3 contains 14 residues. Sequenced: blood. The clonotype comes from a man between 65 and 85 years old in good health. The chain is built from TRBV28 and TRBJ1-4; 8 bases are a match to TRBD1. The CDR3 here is CASRQGATNEKLFF. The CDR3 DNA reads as TGTGCCAGCAGACAGGGGGCAACTAATGAAAAACTGTTTTTT. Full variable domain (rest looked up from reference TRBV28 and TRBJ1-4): DVKVTQSSRYLVKRTGEKVFLECVQDMDHENMFWYRQDPGLGLRLIYFSYDVKMKEKGDIPEGYSVSREKKERFSLILESASTNQTSMYLCASRQGATNEKLFFGSGTQLSVL.